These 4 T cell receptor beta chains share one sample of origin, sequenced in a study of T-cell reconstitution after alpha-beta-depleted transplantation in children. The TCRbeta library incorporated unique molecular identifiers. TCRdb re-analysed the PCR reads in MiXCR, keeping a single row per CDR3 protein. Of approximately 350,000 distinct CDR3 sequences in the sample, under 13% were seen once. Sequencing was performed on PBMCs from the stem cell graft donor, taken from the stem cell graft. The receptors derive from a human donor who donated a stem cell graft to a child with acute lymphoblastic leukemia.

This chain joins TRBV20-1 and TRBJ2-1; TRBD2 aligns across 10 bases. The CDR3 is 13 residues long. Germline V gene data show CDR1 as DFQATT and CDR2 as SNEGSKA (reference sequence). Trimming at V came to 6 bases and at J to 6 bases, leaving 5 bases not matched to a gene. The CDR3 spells CSAPAGGPNEQFF. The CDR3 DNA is TGCAGTGCGCCAGCGGGAGGGCCCAATGAGCAGTTCTTC.

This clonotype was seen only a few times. The CDR3 loop reads CASSLDSPSYNEQFF. The CDR3 nucleotides read TGTGCCAGCAGCCTCGACTCGCCGTCCTACAATGAGCAGTTCTTC. This rearrangement joins TRBV3-1 to TRBJ2-1; D is undetermined. V was clipped by 4 bases and J by 1 base, with 11 bases between them. CDR3 length: 15 residues. Germline assignment: CDR1 LGHDT and CDR2 YNNKEL (reference sequence).

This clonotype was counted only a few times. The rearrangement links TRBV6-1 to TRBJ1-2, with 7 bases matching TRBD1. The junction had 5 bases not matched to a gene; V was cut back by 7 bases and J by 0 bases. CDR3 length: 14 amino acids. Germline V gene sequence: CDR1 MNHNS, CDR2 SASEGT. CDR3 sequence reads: CASNMQGANYGYTF. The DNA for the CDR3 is TGTGCCAGCAATATGCAGGGGGCTAACTATGGCTACACCTTC.

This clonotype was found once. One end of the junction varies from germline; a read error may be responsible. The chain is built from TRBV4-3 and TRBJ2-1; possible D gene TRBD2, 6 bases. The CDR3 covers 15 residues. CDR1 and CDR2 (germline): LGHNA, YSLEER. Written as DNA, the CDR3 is TGCGCCAGCACCCAAGGTTTTCCCGGGGAGGATGAGCAGTTCTTC. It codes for CASTQGFPGEDEQFF.